This T cell receptor (beta chain) was documented in a study of cytomegalovirus exposure and HLA in healthy donors. V lost 2 bases and J lost 3, with 7 bases in between. The CDR3 is 13 residues long. CDR1 and CDR2 (germline): PRHDT, FYEKMQ (reference sequence). Repertoires were generated with immunoSEQ multiplex PCR, while TCRdb's copy carries only in-frame clones and drops some. The sample yields roughly 120,000 clones, around 89% seen once. Material for sequencing was PBMCs. The receptor was derived from a young woman in good health and CMV-seropositive. The chain has TRBV13 and TRBJ1-2; D unresolved. The CDR3 DNA follows: TGTGCCAGCAGCTTAAGGAGGGACTATGGCTACACCTTC. It specifies CASSLRRDYGYTF.